Listed below are T cell receptor beta chains from one sample, sequenced in a study of T cell responses to AZD1222 COVID-19 vaccine. This table comes from immunoSEQ multiplex PCR, and its TCRdb copy is limited to in-frame clones, with some not included. The sample shows some 150,000 clones, 85% to 95% of them seen only once. The sample consisted of peripheral blood, taken on day 0 of AZD1222 vaccination. The receptors here all came from an adult in good health. CDR3s include the opening cysteine and the closing phenylalanine or tryptophan. A D gene is named only where the DNA matches it firmly. Only part of the rows carry a size: once, few, many, or a class if the clone is expanded.

>TRBV19|-|-|TRBJ2-3
TGTGCCAGTAGTATAATCGGATCCGATACGCAGTATTTT
CASSIIGSDTQYF
>TRBV29-1|-|-|TRBJ2-6
TGCAGCGTTGATGTCGGGAACTCTGGGGCCAACGTCCTGACTTTC
CSVDVGNSGANVLTF
>TRBV6-5|-|once|TRBJ1-2
TGTGCCAGCAGTTACTCGCTTCCTGACTATGGCTACACCTTC
CASSYSLPDYGYTF
>TRBV2|TRBD1|-|TRBJ1-1
TGTGCCAGCAGCTTGACAGGGCCGAGCTTT
CASSLTGPSF
>TRBV5-4|-|-|TRBJ1-1
TGTGCCAGCAGCTTAGTGAACACTGAAGCTTTCTTT
CASSLVNTEAFF
>TRBV27|TRBD2|-|TRBJ2-1
TGTGCCATCAGAGCCCTGGGACTAGCGGAAACAGAGCAGTTCTTC
CAIRALGLAETEQFF
>TRBV2|-|-|TRBJ1-4
TGTGCCAGCAAGGGGGAAGGAACTAATGAAAAACTGTTTTTT
CASKGEGTNEKLFF
>TRBV2|TRBD1|-|TRBJ1-5
TGTGCCAGCAGTGATGATTTCAGGGTAAAAGGGGGCGGTCAGCCCCAGCATTTT
CASSDDFRVKGGGQPQHF
>TRBV2|TRBD1|-|TRBJ2-7
TGTGCCAGCATAGGACAGGGCCATTACGAGCAGTACTTC
CASIGQGHYEQYF
>TRBV14|TRBD2|-|TRBJ2-5
TGTGCCAGCAGCCAAGATCGGACTAGTGAACCGATCGGGACCCAGTACTTC
CASSQDRTSEPIGTQYF
>TRBV19|-|-|TRBJ1-1
TGTGCCAGTAGTCTGTTAGGGAACACTGAAGCTTTCTTT
CASSLLGNTEAFF
>TRBV6-4|TRBD1|-|TRBJ1-5
TGTGCCAGCAGTCGGGACAGTAGCAATCAGCCCCAGCATTTT
CASSRDSSNQPQHF